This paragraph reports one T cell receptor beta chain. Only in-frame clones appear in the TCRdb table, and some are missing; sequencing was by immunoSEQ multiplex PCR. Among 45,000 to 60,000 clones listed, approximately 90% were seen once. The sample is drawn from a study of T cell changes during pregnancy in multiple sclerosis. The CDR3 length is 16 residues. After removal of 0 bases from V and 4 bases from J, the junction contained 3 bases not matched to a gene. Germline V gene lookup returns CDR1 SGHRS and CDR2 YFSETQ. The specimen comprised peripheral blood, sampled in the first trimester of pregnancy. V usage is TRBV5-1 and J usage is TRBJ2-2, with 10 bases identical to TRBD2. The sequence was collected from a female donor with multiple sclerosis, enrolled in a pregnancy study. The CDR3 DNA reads TGCGCCAGCAGCTTGGTGGCTAGCGGGGGCACCGGGGAGCTGTTTTTT. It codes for CASSLVASGGTGELFF.